These 4 T cell receptor beta chains were all obtained from the same sample, sequenced in a study of blood T cell repertoires in COVID-19. The table came from immunoSEQ multiplex PCR; TCRdb's copy has only in-frame clones and leaves some out. Of about 150,000 clones in the sample, 60% to 85% were seen once. Sequencing input: peripheral blood. The receptors shown here come from an elderly man with acute or convalescent COVID-19.

This chain uses TRBV11-3 with TRBJ2-5; 7 positions match TRBD2. The CDR3 is made up of 15 amino acids. Germline CDR1 is SGHNT and CDR2 is YENEEA. J gave up 5 bases and V 3 bases, and 9 bases lay outside the gene matches. CDR3 DNA sequence: TGTGCCAGCAGCTTGGGTCGGGGAGGGTTGGAGACCCAGTACTTC. Translated, it gives CASSLGRGGLETQYF.

V gene TRBV11-3 combines with J gene TRBJ1-5, with D uncertain. Trimming took 0 bases from V and 1 from J, leaving 16 bases between them. This CDR3 is 18 amino acids long. Germline V gene sequence: CDR1 SGHNT, CDR2 YENEEA. The CDR3 loop is CASSLESGTRRSNQPQHF. As DNA, the CDR3 is TGTGCCAGCAGCTTAGAATCCGGAACCAGGAGGAGCAATCAGCCCCAGCATTTT.

The chain carries TRBV3-1 (or the pseudogene TRBV3-2) and TRBJ1-1; D may be TRBD1 (5 bases). Germline CDR1 is LGHDT and CDR2 is YNNKEL (reference sequence). V shed 0 bases and J shed 6 bases, with 8 bases lying between them. The CDR3 runs to 13 residues. CDR3 amino acids: CASSQEGGAEAFF. Here the CDR3 DNA reads TGTGCCAGCAGCCAAGAGGGGGGGGCTGAAGCTTTCTTT.

The chain's CDR3 is CASRPLAGVSDEQFF. The DNA of the CDR3 is TGTGCCAGTAGACCGCTAGCGGGGGTCAGCGATGAGCAGTTCTTC. The gene calls are TRBV19 and TRBJ2-1; 10 positions agree with TRBD2. After removal of 6 bases from V and 8 bases from J, the junction contained 10 bases not matched to a gene. Germline V gene data show CDR1 as LNHDA and CDR2 as SQIVND (reference sequence). This CDR3 spans 15 amino acids.